This is a list of T cell receptor beta chains from one sample in a study of regulatory T cells in long-lasting Graves disease. Via MiXCR, TCRdb re-called the multiplex PCR reads, giving one row per CDR3 protein. The sample includes about 540,000 distinct CDR3 sequences, about 13% of them seen just once. These data are also associated with another study on T cells in Graves' hyperthyroidism and ophthalmopathy.

The sample here was peripheral blood mononuclear cells (PBMCs), taken at new diagnosis, from a patient treated with antithyroid drugs. The receptors were sampled from a man aged 25 to 40 with Graves disease. Each CDR3 is given with its conserved first and last residue. A D gene is named only where the DNA matches it firmly.

>-|TRBV7-9
CASSLRETNEKLFF
>-|TRBV19
CASSKPGQPQHF
>-|TRBV27
CASSLYPVGIGANYGYTF
>-|TRBV2
CASSEYHGTDTQYF
>-|TRBV19
CASSMVPVANTGELFF
>TRBD2|TRBV11-1
CASSLGVTSALGETQYF
>-|TRBV7-3
CASSLNGGRAVTEAFF
>-|TRBV9
CASSADGMGLAGELFF
>-|TRBV24-1
CATSEGYGYTF
>-|TRBV20-1
CSARDGGRPRTGELFF
>-|TRBV9
CASSVAGGAVNTEAFF
>-|TRBV12-5
CASGPGSHSSYNEQFF
>-|TRBV3-1
CASSQRDKYNEQFF
>-|TRBV6-5
CASSYEGTRSYEQYF
>-|TRBV24-1
CATSIRANTGELFF
>-|TRBV10-3
CAISGRTGELFF
>-|TRBV4-1
CASSQDRRGGLFF
>TRBD2|TRBV2
CASSEEGSGWGVDEQFF
>TRBD2|TRBV20-1
CSARVRAGGLYNEQFF
>TRBD2|TRBV6-1
CASSNLPGTSAYNEQFF
>-|TRBV6-1
CASTDAYRSYEQYF
>-|TRBV5-6
CASSSGPWTDTQYF
>TRBD2|TRBV24-1
CATSDFRLAGNNEQFF
>TRBD2|TRBV7-2
CASSQDAGGSTDTQYF
>-|TRBV27
CASTLDRRLPYEQYF
>-|TRBV7-3
CASSPWGEETQYF
>TRBD2|TRBV7-8
CASSSRGLREGASSYNEQFF
>-|TRBV20-1
CSARDGGGRGYEQYF
>-|TRBV29-1
CSVPRMNTEAFF
>-|TRBV3-1
CASSQGHGAIEQYF
>TRBD1|TRBV6-5
CASSWTDRQMDEQYF
>TRBD1|TRBV2
CASSRTGQETQYF
>TRBD1|TRBV20-1
CSASPGQGAYGYTF
>-|TRBV7-9
CASSFPLGETQYF
>-|TRBV20-1
CSARDRVAWQYEQYF
>-|TRBV7-2
CASSSLPHTQYF
>-|TRBV5-1
CASSLGPGTKETQYF
>TRBD1|TRBV28
CASRLRTGRNYGYTF
>-|TRBV6-9
CASSSLGRGAYYGYTF
>-|TRBV15
CATSRDLFGEYGNQPQHF
>TRBD1|TRBV2
CASSETLGTVSEQYF
>TRBD1|TRBV5-1
CASFPGTAQETQYF
>TRBD1|TRBV6-2/TRBV6-3
CASYRGHGDTQYF
>TRBD1|TRBV2
CASSGQGLDYGYTF
>-|TRBV7-2
CASSLAPWRANNEQFF
>-|TRBV2
CASSTDRQETQYF
>-|TRBV12-5
CASGYPSNEQFF
>-|TRBV24-1
CATTSYNEQFF
>-|TRBV19
CASSIAQHTGELFF
>-|TRBV7-9
CASSLGDSPLHF
>TRBD1|TRBV12-3/TRBV12-4
CATRQGTGELFF